The subject of this entry is one TCR beta chain. The antigen remains undetermined. Assay used: immunoSEQ multiplex PCR; TCRdb lists only in-frame clones, some missing. Of about 23,000 clones in the sample, 85% to 90% are singletons; the top ten hold 4.5% to 7%. Germline V gene data show CDR1 as MNHEY and CDR2 as SMNVEV (reference sequence). V was pared by 4 bases and J by 3 bases, with 9 bases between. This CDR3 has 13 amino acids. This sample was taken from a study of chemoradiotherapy in HPV16-positive cancers. Turning to the study itself: Candidate HPV-specific T-cell clones and common TCR motifs came from functional assays in a couple of HPV16-positive patients.

Study findings and constraints: During treatment, candidate HPV-specific clones and E7-related motifs expanded in tumor. For HPV16-positive patients, expanding HPV-responsive T cells associated with longer recurrence-free survival. HPV-specific T cells were functionally defined from only a couple of HPV16-positive patients.

The source material was blood, sampled from a patient who underwent chemoradiotherapy. The genes are TRBV27 and TRBJ1-1; D is unclear. The receptor comes from a human donor with HPV-associated anogenital cancer. This chain's CDR3 is CASSSYGYTEAFF. The CDR3 coding sequence is TGTGCCAGCAGTTCCTACGGGTACACTGAAGCTTTCTTT.